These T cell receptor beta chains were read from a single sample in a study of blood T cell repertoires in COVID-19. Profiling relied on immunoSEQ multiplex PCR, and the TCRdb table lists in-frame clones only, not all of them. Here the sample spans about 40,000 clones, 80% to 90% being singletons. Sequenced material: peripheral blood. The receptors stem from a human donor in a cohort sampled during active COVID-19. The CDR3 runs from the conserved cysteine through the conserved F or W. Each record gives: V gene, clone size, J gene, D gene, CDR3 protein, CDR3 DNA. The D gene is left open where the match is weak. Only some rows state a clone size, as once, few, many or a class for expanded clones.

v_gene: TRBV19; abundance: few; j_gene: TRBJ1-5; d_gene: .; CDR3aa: CATTDSYSNQPQHF; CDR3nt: TGTGCCACCACAGACAGCTATAGCAATCAGCCCCAGCATTTT
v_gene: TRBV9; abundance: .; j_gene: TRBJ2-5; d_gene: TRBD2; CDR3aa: CASSVEGSGGAVEETQYF; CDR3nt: TGTGCCAGCAGCGTAGAGGGTAGCGGGGGGGCCGTGGAAGAGACCCAGTACTTC
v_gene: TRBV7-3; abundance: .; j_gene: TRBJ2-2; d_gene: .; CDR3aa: CASSLRSRGTGLNTGELFF; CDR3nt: TGTGCCAGCAGCTTAAGGAGCCGGGGAACAGGGTTGAACACCGGGGAGCTGTTTTTT
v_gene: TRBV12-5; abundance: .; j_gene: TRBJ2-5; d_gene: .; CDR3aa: CASGFGSGGPETQYF; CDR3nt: .
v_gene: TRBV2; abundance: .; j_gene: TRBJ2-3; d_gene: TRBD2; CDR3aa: CASSEAPGLAGTSTDTQYF; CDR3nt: TGTGCCAGCAGTGAAGCTCCAGGACTAGCGGGGACTAGCACAGATACGCAGTATTTT
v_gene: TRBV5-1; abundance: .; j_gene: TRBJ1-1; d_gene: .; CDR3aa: CASSSGGHTEAFF; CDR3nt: TGCGCCAGCAGCTCGGGAGGGCACACTGAAGCTTTCTTT
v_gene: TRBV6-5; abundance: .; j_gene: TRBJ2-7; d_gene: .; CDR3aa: CASSRSAGYEQYF; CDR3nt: TGTGCCAGCAGTAGGTCAGCAGGCTACGAGCAGTACTTC
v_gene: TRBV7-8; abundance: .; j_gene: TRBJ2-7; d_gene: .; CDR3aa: CASSLESASYEQYF; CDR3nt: TGTGCCAGCAGCTTAGAGAGCGCATCCTACGAGCAGTACTTC
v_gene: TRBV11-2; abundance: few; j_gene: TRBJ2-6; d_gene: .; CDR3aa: CASSSPRGAGGANVLTF; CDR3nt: TGTGCCAGCAGCTCCCCTCGGGGGGCGGGAGGGGCCAACGTCCTGACTTTC
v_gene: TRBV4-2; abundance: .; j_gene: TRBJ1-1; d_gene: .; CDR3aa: CASSQVSGETEAFF; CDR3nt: TGTGCCAGCAGCCAGGTTTCCGGGGAAACTGAAGCTTTCTTT
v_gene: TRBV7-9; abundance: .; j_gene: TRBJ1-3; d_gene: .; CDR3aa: CASSIGLGNTIYF; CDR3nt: TGTGCCAGCAGCATCGGACTGGGAAACACCATATATTTT
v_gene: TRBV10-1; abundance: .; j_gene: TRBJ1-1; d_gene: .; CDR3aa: CASSENSLNTEAFF; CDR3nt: TGCGCCAGCAGTGAGAACAGTTTGAACACTGAAGCTTTCTTT
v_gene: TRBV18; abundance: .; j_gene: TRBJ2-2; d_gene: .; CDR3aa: CASSPRAGIGELFF; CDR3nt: TGTGCCAGCTCACCAAGGGCAGGGATCGGGGAGCTGTTTTTT
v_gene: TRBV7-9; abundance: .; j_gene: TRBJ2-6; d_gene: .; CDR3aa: CASSRQGRRSGANVLTF; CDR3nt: TGTGCCAGCAGCCGCCAGGGAAGGCGCTCTGGGGCCAACGTCCTGACTTTC
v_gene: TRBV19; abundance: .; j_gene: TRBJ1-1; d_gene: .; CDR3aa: CASRDTSDTEAFF; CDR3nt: TGTGCCAGCCGAGATACTAGCGACACTGAAGCTTTCTTT
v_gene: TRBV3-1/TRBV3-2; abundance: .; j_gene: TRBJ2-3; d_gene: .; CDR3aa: CASSHAGGRTSTDTQYF; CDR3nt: TGTGCCAGCAGCCATGCCGGGGGGCGAACTAGCACAGATACGCAGTATTTT
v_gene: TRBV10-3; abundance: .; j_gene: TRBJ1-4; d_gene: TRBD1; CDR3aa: CAIRGDRGHEKLFF; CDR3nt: TGTGCCATCAGGGGGGACAGGGGGCATGAAAAACTGTTTTTT
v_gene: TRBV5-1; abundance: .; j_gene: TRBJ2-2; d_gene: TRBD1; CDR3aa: CASSWGTGTGELFF; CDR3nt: TGCGCCAGCAGCTGGGGGACAGGGACCGGGGAGCTGTTTTTT
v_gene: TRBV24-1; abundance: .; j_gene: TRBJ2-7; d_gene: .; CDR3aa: CATSDPRAEPTYEQYF; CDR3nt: TGTGCCACCAGTGATCCCAGGGCCGAACCTACCTACGAGCAGTACTTC
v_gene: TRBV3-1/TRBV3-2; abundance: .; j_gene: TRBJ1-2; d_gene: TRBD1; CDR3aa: CASTNRGGGYGYTF; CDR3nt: TGTGCCAGCACCAACAGGGGCGGTGGATATGGCTACACCTTC
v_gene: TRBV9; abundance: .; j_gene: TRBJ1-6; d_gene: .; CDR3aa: CASSVTRRDYNSPLHF; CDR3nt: TGTGCCAGCAGCGTAACCCGCAGGGACTATAATTCACCCCTCCACTTT
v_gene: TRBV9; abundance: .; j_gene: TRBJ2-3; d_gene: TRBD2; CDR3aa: CASSLTIVRERGLTSTDTQYF; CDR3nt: TGTGCCAGCAGCTTAACTATTGTCCGGGAGCGGGGGCTAACTAGCACAGATACGCAGTATTTT
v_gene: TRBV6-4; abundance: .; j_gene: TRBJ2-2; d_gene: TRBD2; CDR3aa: CASSPDATSGRFGELFF; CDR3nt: TGTGCCAGCAGTCCAGATGCGACTAGCGGGCGGTTCGGGGAGCTGTTTTTT
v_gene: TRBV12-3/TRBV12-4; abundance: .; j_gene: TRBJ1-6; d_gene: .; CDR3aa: CASSPETGTPLHF; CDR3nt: TGTGCCAGCAGTCCCGAGACTGGTACACCCCTCCACTTT
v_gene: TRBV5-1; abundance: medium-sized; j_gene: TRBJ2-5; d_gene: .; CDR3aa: CASSLVGRSEETQYF; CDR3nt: TGCGCCAGCAGCTTGGTAGGCAGGTCAGAGGAGACCCAGTACTTC
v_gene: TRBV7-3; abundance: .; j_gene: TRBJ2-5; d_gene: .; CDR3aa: CASSLTGSSQETQYF; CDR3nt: TGTGCCAGCAGCTTAACGGGCAGCTCCCAAGAGACCCAGTACTTC
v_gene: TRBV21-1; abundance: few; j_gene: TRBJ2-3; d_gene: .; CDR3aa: CASNRRCTDTQYF; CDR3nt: TGTGCCAGCAATAGGCGGTGCACAGATACGCAGTATTTT
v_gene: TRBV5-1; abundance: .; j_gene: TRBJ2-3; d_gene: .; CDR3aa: CASSLPGSGPDTQYF; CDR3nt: TGCGCCAGCAGCTTGCCCGGGAGTGGTCCAGATACGCAGTATTTT
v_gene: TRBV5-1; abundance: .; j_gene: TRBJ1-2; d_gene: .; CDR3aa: CASSLVPANYGYTF; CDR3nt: TGCGCCAGCAGCTTGGTGCCGGCTAACTATGGCTACACCTTC
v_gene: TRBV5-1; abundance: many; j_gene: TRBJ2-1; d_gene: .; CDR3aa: CASSLGDYPVGEQFF; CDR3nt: TGCGCCAGCAGCTTGGGAGACTACCCCGTAGGTGAGCAGTTCTTC
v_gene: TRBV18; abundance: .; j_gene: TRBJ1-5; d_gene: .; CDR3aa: CASSPPGGGNQPQHF; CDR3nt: TGTGCCAGCTCACCACCAGGGGGAGGCAATCAGCCCCAGCATTTT
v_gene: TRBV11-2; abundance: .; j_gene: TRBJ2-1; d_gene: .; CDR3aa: CASSRERYGGEQFF; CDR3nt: TGTGCCAGCAGCCGGGAGCGGTATGGGGGTGAGCAGTTCTTC
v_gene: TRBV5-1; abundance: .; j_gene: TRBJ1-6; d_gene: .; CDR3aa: CASSPGGWDSPLHF; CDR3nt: TGCGCCAGCAGCCCGGGGGGGTGGGATTCACCCCTCCACTTT
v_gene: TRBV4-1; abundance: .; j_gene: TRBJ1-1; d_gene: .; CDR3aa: CASSQGQTNTEAFF; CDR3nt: TGCGCCAGCAGCCAAGGACAGACGAACACTGAAGCTTTCTTT
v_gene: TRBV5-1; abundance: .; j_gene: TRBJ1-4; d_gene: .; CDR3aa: CASSSLGQEGEKLFF; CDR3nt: TGCGCCAGCAGTTCCCTGGGGCAGGAAGGGGAAAAACTGTTTTTT
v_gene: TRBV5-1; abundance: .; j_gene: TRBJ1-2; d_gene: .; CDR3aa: CASSLRQEYGYTF; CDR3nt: TGCGCCAGCAGCTTACGACAGGAGTATGGCTACACCTTC
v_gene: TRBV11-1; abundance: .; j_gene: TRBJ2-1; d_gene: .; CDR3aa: CASSSPLYNEQFF; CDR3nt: TGTGCCAGCAGCAGCCCCTTATACAATGAGCAGTTCTTC
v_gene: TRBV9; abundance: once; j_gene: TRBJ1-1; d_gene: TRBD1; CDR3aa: CASSVAGGGGTEAFF; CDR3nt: TGTGCCAGCAGCGTAGCAGGGGGAGGTGGCACTGAAGCTTTCTTT
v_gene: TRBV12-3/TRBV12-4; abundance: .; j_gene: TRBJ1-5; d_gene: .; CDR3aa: CASSSTGFQPQHF; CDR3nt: TGTGCCAGCAGTTCAACAGGGTTTCAGCCCCAGCATTTT
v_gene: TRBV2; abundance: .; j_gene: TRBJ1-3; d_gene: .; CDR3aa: CASSLYPSGNTIYF; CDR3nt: TGTGCCAGCAGCCTATATCCTTCTGGAAACACCATATATTTT
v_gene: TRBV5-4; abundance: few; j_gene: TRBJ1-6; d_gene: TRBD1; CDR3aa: CASSPPGGPSNSPLHF; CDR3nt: TGTGCCAGCAGCCCGCCAGGGGGACCCTCTAATTCACCCCTCCACTTT
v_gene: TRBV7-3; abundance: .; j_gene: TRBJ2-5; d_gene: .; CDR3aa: CASSASSGETQYF; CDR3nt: TGTGCCAGCAGCGCCTCCTCGGGGGAGACCCAGTACTTC
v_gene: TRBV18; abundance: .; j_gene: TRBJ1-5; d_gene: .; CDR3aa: CASSPDSNQPQHF; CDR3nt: TGTGCCAGCTCACCGGACAGTAATCAGCCCCAGCATTTT
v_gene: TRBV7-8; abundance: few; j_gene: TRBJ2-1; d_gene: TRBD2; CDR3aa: CASSVDAGTSRYNEQFF; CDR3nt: TGTGCCAGCAGCGTCGACGCCGGGACTAGTAGGTACAATGAGCAGTTCTTC
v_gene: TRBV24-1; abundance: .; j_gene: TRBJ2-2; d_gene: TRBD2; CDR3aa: CATSGTSGGELFF; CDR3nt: TGTGCCACCAGTGGGACTAGCGGCGGGGAGCTGTTTTTT
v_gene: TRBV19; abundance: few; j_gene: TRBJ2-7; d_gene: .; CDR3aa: CASSQGYRDEQYF; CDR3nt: TGTGCCAGTAGTCAGGGGTATAGGGACGAGCAGTACTTC
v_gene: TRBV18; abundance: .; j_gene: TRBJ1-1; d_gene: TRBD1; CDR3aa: CASSPGQGGEAFF; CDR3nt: TGTGCCAGCTCACCGGGACAGGGAGGTGAAGCTTTCTTT
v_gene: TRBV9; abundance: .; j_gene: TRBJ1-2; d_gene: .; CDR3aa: CASSVAVDSGYTF; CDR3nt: TGTGCCAGCAGCGTAGCTGTGGACAGTGGCTACACCTTC
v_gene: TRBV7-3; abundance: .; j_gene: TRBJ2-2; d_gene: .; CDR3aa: CASSLSGFNTGELFF; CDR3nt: TGTGCCAGCAGCTTATCAGGGTTTAACACCGGGGAGCTGTTTTTT
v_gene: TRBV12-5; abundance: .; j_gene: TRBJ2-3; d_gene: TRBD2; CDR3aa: CASGLVGRATDTQYF; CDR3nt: TGTGCTAGTGGTTTGGTAGGGAGGGCCACAGATACGCAGTATTTT